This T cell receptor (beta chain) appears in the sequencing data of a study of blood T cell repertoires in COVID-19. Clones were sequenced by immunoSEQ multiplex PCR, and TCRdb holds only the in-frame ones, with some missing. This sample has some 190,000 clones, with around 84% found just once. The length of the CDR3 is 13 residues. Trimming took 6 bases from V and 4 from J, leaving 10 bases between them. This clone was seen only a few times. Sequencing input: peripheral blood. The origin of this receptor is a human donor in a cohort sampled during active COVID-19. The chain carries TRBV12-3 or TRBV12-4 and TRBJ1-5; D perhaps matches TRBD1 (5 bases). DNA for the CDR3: TGTGCCAGCAGCACGACAGCTAATCAGCCCCAGCATTTT. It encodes CASSTTANQPQHF.